This T cell receptor (beta chain) is from a study of blood T cell repertoires in COVID-19. Turning to the study itself: Samples of COVID-19 (acute and convalescent) were obtained from the United States, Italy and Spain. Sources were T cells, B-cell-depleted T cells, or PBMCs; the material itself was cDNA or gDNA.

The CDR3 has 14 residues. V lost 11 bases, J lost 4 bases, and 19 bases lay in between. The V gene's germline CDR1 is LNHDA and CDR2 SQIVND (reference sequence). In the source study's methods: Amplification with reference gene primers provided the estimates of nucleated cell counts. Clones were sequenced by immunoSEQ multiplex PCR, and TCRdb holds only the in-frame ones, with some missing. For V, J and clone size, that table is used; D and trimming come from the DNA. The data show 150,000 to 160,000 clones, roughly 89% seen once. This chain connects TRBV19 to TRBJ2-3; D is possibly TRBD2 (5 bases). The origin of this receptor is a man aged 45-60 years with acute or convalescent COVID-19. Sequencing was carried out using peripheral blood. CDR3 sequence reads: CASASAYGADTQYF. The CDR3 nucleotides are TGTGCCTCGGCGAGCGCATACGGGGCAGATACGCAGTATTTT.